The rows below give T cell receptor beta chains drawn from one sample of a study of control samples from healthy donors and cancer patients. The repertoire was sequenced with immunoSEQ multiplex PCR; TCRdb's copy has only in-frame clones and lacks some. The table has approximately 150,000 clones, roughly nine tenths seen once; the top ten hold more than 6.5%. Specimen: blood. Source of these receptors: a man between 18 and 35 years old in good health. The CDR3 runs from the conserved cysteine through the conserved F or W. Fields, in order: CDR3 protein, CDR3 DNA, V gene, clone size, D gene, J gene, CDR3 length. The D gene is left open where the match is weak. Size is stated for part of the rows, as once, few or many counts, or as a class when the clone is expanded.

CASTRQGGTEAFF	TGTGCCAGCACCCGACAGGGGGGCACTGAAGCTTTCTTT	TRBV7-2	-	TRBD1	TRBJ1-1	13
CASSGSRDESPLHF	TGTGCCAGCAGTGGGTCCAGGGATGAATCACCCCTCCACTTT	TRBV28	-	-	TRBJ1-6	14
CASSVGTAEYGYTF	TGTGCCAGCAGCGTCGGGACAGCCGAGTATGGCTACACCTTC	TRBV2	-	TRBD1	TRBJ1-2	14
CAIKKRYRGTAQETQYF	TGTGCCATCAAAAAACGCTATCGGGGAACTGCACAAGAGACCCAGTACTTC	TRBV10-3	once	-	TRBJ2-5	17
CGGLVDLTQYF	TGCGGGGGACTAGTTGACCTTACGCAGTATTTT	TRBV20-1	once	TRBD2	TRBJ2-3	11
CASSSSGERRQFF	TGTGCCAGTAGTTCCTCGGGGGAGCGGAGGCAGTTCTTC	TRBV19	-	-	TRBJ2-1	13
CASSIRRVHGYTF	TGTGCCAGTAGTATAAGACGGGTCCATGGCTACACCTTC	TRBV19	-	-	TRBJ1-2	13
CASSEPSGGEANEQFF	TGCGCCAGCAGTGAGCCCAGCGGGGGGGAAGCGAATGAGCAGTTCTTC	TRBV10-1	-	TRBD2	TRBJ2-1	16
CASSQEVYVTNEKLFF	TGTGCCAGCAGCCAAGAAGTATACGTTACTAATGAAAAACTGTTTTTT	TRBV3-1/TRBV3-2	-	-	TRBJ1-4	16
CASSQDGQVAALYGYTF	TGTGCCAGTTCACAAGATGGACAGGTGGCCGCCCTCTATGGCTACACCTTC	TRBV19	-	TRBD1	TRBJ1-2	17
CASSRAGQGYGYTF	TGTGCCAGCAGCCGCGCGGGACAGGGCTATGGCTACACCTTC	TRBV2	-	TRBD1	TRBJ1-2	14
CASSYGTGYSGTEAFF	TGTGCCAGCAGTTACGGGACAGGGTATTCGGGAACTGAAGCTTTCTTT	TRBV6-6	-	TRBD1	TRBJ1-1	16
CASSGSWGTEAFF	TGTGCCAGTAGCGGGTCTTGGGGCACTGAAGCTTTCTTT	TRBV19	-	-	TRBJ1-1	13
CASSFGAGPGGNSPLHF	TGTGCCAGCAGCTTCGGGGCTGGCCCGGGGGGTAATTCACCCCTCCACTTT	TRBV7-9	-	-	TRBJ1-6	17
CASSRTGMNTEAFF	TGTGCCAGCAGCCGTACAGGGATGAACACTGAAGCTTTCTTT	TRBV7-2	-	-	TRBJ1-1	14
CASSFGESDRSEAFF	TGCGCCAGCAGCTTTGGGGAAAGCGACAGAAGTGAAGCTTTCTTT	TRBV5-1	-	-	TRBJ1-1	15
CASMETGGPYGYTF	TGTGCCAGTATGGAGACAGGGGGGCCTTATGGCTACACCTTC	TRBV28	-	TRBD1	TRBJ1-2	14
CASSGWGSTDTQYF	TGTGCCAGCTCAGGGTGGGGGAGCACAGATACGCAGTATTTT	TRBV18	-	-	TRBJ2-3	14
CAFERGGYGYTF	TGTGCCTTCGAAAGGGGTGGCTATGGCTACACCTTC	TRBV30	-	-	TRBJ1-2	12
CAWRRGGGTQTQYF	TGTGCCTGGAGGCGCGGCGGGGGGACACAGACCCAGTACTTC	TRBV30	-	TRBD2	TRBJ2-5	14
CASSIGGSVNTEAFF	TGTGCCAGCAGTATAGGGGGGAGCGTGAACACTGAAGCTTTCTTT	TRBV28	-	-	TRBJ1-1	15
CASSVGSGNTEAFF	TGTGCCAGCTCCGTGGGGTCCGGAAACACTGAAGCTTTCTTT	TRBV18	-	-	TRBJ1-1	14
CASSRDDNEQFF	TGTGCCAGCAGCCGAGATGACAATGAGCAGTTCTTC	TRBV13	-	-	TRBJ2-1	12
CASSSNRGLSSPLHF	TGTGCCAGCAGTTCGAACAGGGGGCTGAGTTCACCCCTCCACTTT	TRBV27	-	TRBD1	TRBJ1-6	15